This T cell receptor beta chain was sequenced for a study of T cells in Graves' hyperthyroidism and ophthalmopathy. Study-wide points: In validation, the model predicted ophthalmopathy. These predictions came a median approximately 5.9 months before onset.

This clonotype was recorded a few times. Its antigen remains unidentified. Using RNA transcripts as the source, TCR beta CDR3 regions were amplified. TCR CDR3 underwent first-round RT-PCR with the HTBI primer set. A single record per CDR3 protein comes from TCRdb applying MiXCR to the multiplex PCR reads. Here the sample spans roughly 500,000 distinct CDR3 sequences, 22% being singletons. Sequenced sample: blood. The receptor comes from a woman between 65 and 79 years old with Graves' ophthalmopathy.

The CDR3 DNA reads as TGTGCCATCAGGCCCGGGGGTCCAGCGGCCCAGTACTTC. It encodes CAIRPGGPAAQYF. V gene TRBV10-3 combines with J gene TRBJ2-5; D might be TRBD2 (6 bases). V lost 6 bases and J 9 bases, leaving 17 bases between the germline ends. CDR1 and CDR2 (germline): ENHRY, SYGVKD. The CDR3 has 13 residues.